The 18 T cell receptor beta chains presented below share a single source sample, sequenced in a study of cytomegalovirus exposure and HLA in healthy donors. Generated by immunoSEQ multiplex PCR, the TCRdb table keeps only in-frame clones and is missing some. The table records 150,000 to 200,000 clones, 89% of them present only once. The material sequenced was PBMCs. These receptors all come from a woman between 18 and 29 years old in good health and CMV-seropositive.

The V call is TRBV15, the J call TRBJ2-7, with D possibly TRBD1 on 5 matching bases. The CDR3 covers 14 residues. Trimming pared 6 bases from V and 7 bases from J, leaving 19 bases between. Germline CDR1 is LNHNV and CDR2 is YYDKDF (reference sequence). CDR3 nucleotide sequence: TGTGCCACCAGTCGTCTAGGGGCAGGCCAAGAGCAGTACTTC. It yields the protein CATSRLGAGQEQYF.

This clone was found once. The V and J genes are TRBV5-1 and TRBJ2-5; D might be TRBD1 (6 bases). CDR1 is SGHRS and CDR2 is YFSETQ in the germline V gene. V lost 0 bases, J lost 6 bases, and 12 bases lay in between. The CDR3 sequence is 14 residues long. The DNA of the CDR3 is TGCGCCAGCAGCTTGGTTTTCAGGGGTCAGACCCAGTACTTC. This codes for CASSLVFRGQTQYF.

The chain recombines TRBV7-9 with TRBJ1-1; no reliable D call. This CDR3 contains 14 residues. V lost 6 bases, J lost 2 bases, and 13 bases lay in between. The germline V gene has CDR1 SEHNR and CDR2 FQNEAQ (reference sequence). The CDR3, as DNA: TGTGCCAGCAGTTCGTCGGGTCGCAACACTGAAGCTTTCTTT. Translation: CASSSSGRNTEAFF.

The chain joins TRBV11-2 to TRBJ2-3; 7 nucleotides agree with TRBD2. Germline CDR1 SGHAT, CDR2 FQNNGV. Trimming removed 1 base from V and 6 bases from J; junction bases left unmatched: 10. This CDR3 comprises 16 residues. The CDR3 region is CASSLGEGHRGDTQYF. The CDR3 nucleotides read TGTGCCAGCAGCTTAGGGGAGGGGCACCGGGGGGATACGCAGTATTTT.

This rearrangement joins TRBV5-6 to TRBJ1-1, with D possibly TRBD1 on 5 matching bases. Germline lookup yields CDR1 SGHDT and CDR2 YYEEEE. Trimming took off 5 bases at V and 1 base at J, with 9 bases between the two ends. The CDR3 contains 13 residues. In DNA form, the CDR3 reads TGTGCCAGCAGTCGGGGGAGGAACACTGAAGCTTTCTTT. As protein: CASSRGRNTEAFF. Together with reference TRBV5-6 and TRBJ1-1, the CDR3 gives the full variable domain: DAGVTQSPTHLIKTRGQQVTLRCSPKSGHDTVSWYQQALGQGPQFIFQYYEEEERQRGNFPDRFSGHQFPNYSSELNVNALLLGDSALYLCASSRGRNTEAFFGQGTRLTVV.

The chain recombines TRBV5-4 with TRBJ2-4, with 13 bases that match TRBD2. The CDR3 consists of 19 residues. The V segment lost 0 bases and the J segment 0 bases; nucleotides outside the gene matches: 6. CDR1 is SGHNT, CDR2 YYREEE, per germline (reference sequence). CDR3 region: CASSLDGLAGALAKNIQYF. DNA of the CDR3: TGTGCCAGCAGCTTGGATGGACTAGCGGGAGCACTAGCCAAAAACATTCAGTACTTC.

The chain uses TRBV10-1 and TRBJ2-3; 14 bases line up with TRBD2. CDR1 is WNHNN, CDR2 SYGVQD, per germline (reference sequence). The CDR3 consists of 16 residues. J gave up 1 base and V 5 bases, and 2 bases lay outside the gene matches. The CDR3 DNA is TGCGCCAGCAGTCGGGGACTAGCGGGAGGCACAGATACGCAGTATTTT. Translating it yields CASSRGLAGGTDTQYF.

This clone turned up a few times. V is TRBV2 and J is TRBJ1-2; TRBD1 matches at 7 bases. With 5 bases clipped from V and 4 bases from J, the junction kept 16 bases outside the gene matches. The CDR3 is made up of 17 amino acids. Germline assignment: CDR1 SNHLY and CDR2 FYNNEI. CDR3 in amino acids: CASSQTLGTASLYGYTF. CDR3 nucleotide sequence: TGTGCCAGCAGTCAAACCTTAGGGACAGCCTCCCTCTATGGCTACACCTTC. The full variable domain, its missing parts supplied by reference TRBV2 and TRBJ1-2, is EPEVTQTPSHQVTQMGQEVILRCVPISNHLYFYWYRQILGQKVEFLVSFYNNEISEKSEIFDDQFSVERPDGSNFTLKIRSTKLEDSAMYFCASSQTLGTASLYGYTFGSGTRLTVV.

This chain connects TRBV10-3 to TRBJ1-2, with D possibly matching TRBD1 (5 bases). The germline CDR1 and CDR2 sequences are ENHRY and SYGVKD. V lost 4 bases and J lost 6, with 24 bases in between. This CDR3 contains 17 residues. CDR3 DNA: TGTGCCATCAGTGGGCAGGGAACCCGGGTTAGGGAGGATGGCTACACCTTC. Translation gives CAISGQGTRVREDGYTF.

This clone was observed once. This chain links TRBV19 with TRBJ2-5; 8 bases map to TRBD1. The V segment lost 6 bases and the J segment 0 bases; nucleotides outside the gene matches: 9. The CDR3 spans 16 residues. CDR1 is LNHDA and CDR2 is SQIVND in the germline V gene (reference sequence). The CDR3 loop is CASSPRQGPNQETQYF. The CDR3 nucleotides are TGTGCCAGTAGCCCAAGACAGGGGCCGAACCAAGAGACCCAGTACTTC.

The chain combines TRBV11-2 with TRBJ1-2; tentative D call: TRBD1 (5 bases). This CDR3 region has 13 residues. Germline CDR1 SGHAT, CDR2 FQNNGV. Trimming left V 1 base short and J 7 bases short, with 10 bases between. This chain's CDR3 is CASSLGLGGGYTF. The CDR3 coding sequence is TGTGCCAGCAGCTTAGGGTTGGGGGGTGGCTACACCTTC.

The chain has TRBV30 and TRBJ2-2; no firm D call. V lost 3 bases and J lost 6, with 11 bases in between. There are 13 residues in the CDR3. Germline CDR1 reads GTSNPN; CDR2 reads SVGIG (reference sequence). The CDR3 bases are TGTGCCTGGAGGCCCTTCCTAGCCGGGGAGCTGTTTTTT. Translated: CAWRPFLAGELFF.

J is TRBJ2-1 and V is TRBV7-6; 8 bases align to TRBD2. The ends lost 3 bases at V and 8 bases at J; junction bases unmatched: 15. The CDR3 extends over 17 amino acids. Germline V gene lookup returns CDR1 SGHVS and CDR2 FNYEAQ. CDR3 DNA sequence: TGTGCCAGCAGCTTTAGCACTAGCGGACCTAGGCGGGATGAGCAGTTCTTC. Its translation: CASSFSTSGPRRDEQFF.

The chain has TRBV11-2 and TRBJ1-3, with a tentative D call TRBD1 (6 bases). The CDR3 sequence is 14 residues long. V was trimmed by 1 base and J by 5 bases, leaving 9 bases between them. CDR1 is SGHAT and CDR2 is FQNNGV in the germline V gene. The CDR3 region is CASSLVRGRNTIYF. DNA of the CDR3: TGTGCCAGCAGCTTAGTCAGGGGCCGAAACACCATATATTTT.

The chain joins TRBV19 to TRBJ1-1, with D maybe TRBD1 (5 bases). Germline V gene data show CDR1 as LNHDA and CDR2 as SQIVND (reference sequence). The V end was cut by 7 bases, the J end by 0 bases, with 12 bases between. The CDR3 is made up of 14 amino acids. CDR3 amino acids: CASKFSGLNTEAFF. The DNA for the CDR3 is TGTGCCAGTAAGTTTTCAGGGTTGAACACTGAAGCTTTCTTT.

This chain connects TRBV13 to TRBJ2-1; 9 bases align to TRBD2. This CDR3 is 16 amino acids long. Germline-derived CDR1 and CDR2 are PRHDT and FYEKMQ (reference sequence). Trimming removed 5 bases from V and 5 bases from J; junction bases left unmatched: 10. As DNA, the CDR3 is TGTGCCAGCAGCACGGAGACTAGCGGAAGGCACAATGAGCAGTTCTTC. It codes for CASSTETSGRHNEQFF.

This chain joins TRBV5-1 and TRBJ1-2; D might be TRBD1 (5 bases). Germline lookup yields CDR1 SGHRS and CDR2 YFSETQ. The CDR3 is 14 amino acids. Trimming cost V 4 bases and J 4 bases, with 14 bases left between them. Here the CDR3 reads CASSRGGPTYGYTF. The CDR3 nucleotides read TGCGCCAGCAGCCGCGGGGGTCCTACCTATGGCTACACCTTC.

The V call is TRBV20-1, the J call TRBJ2-3; D gene unclear. V was pared by 6 bases and J by 2 bases, with 6 bases between. This CDR3 spans 11 amino acids. Germline loops: CDR1 DFQATT, CDR2 SNEGSKA (reference sequence). Here the CDR3 DNA reads TGCAGTGCCCACTCCACAGATACGCAGTATTTT. Translating gives CSAHSTDTQYF.